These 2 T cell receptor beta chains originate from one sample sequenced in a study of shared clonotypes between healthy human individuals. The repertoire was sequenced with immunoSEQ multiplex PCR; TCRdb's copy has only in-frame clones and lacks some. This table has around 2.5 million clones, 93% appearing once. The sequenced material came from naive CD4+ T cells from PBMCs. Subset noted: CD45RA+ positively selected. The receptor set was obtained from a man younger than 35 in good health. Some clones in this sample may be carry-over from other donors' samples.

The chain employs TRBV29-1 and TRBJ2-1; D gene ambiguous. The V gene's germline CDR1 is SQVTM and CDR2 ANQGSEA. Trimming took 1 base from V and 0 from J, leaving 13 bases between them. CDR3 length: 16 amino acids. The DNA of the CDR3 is TGCAGCGTTGAAGCCCTTGACCCGTTCTCCTACAATGAGCAGTTCTTC. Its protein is CSVEALDPFSYNEQFF.

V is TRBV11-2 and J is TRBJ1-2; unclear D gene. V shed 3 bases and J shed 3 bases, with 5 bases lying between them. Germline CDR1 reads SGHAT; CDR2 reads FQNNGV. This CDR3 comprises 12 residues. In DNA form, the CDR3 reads TGTGCCAGCAGCTTTCAAGACTATGGCTACACCTTC. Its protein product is CASSFQDYGYTF.